One sample yielded the 13 T cell receptor beta chains listed below, sequenced in a study of metastatic and nonmetastatic thyroid tumors (TCRdb year 2020). Preparation of the library involved PCR. Reads for this sample came from an Illumina HiSeq 4000. TCRdb reprocessing: public reads trimmed at Q25 with fastp, clones called with MiXCR, in-frame beta chains kept. This sample gives around 50,000 clones in total; less than 25% of them show up just once. About 3.8% of the sample comes from the top ten. No treatment had been received by any patient before thyroid surgery. Sequenced material: blood. These receptors were taken from a male donor with papillary thyroid cancer or a benign thyroid nodule (not recorded which). Some clones in this sample may be carry-over from other donors' samples.

This clone was recorded a few times. At one end, the junction sequence differs from germline, possibly due to a read error. This same CDR3 is encoded by further DNA sequences in the sample. V usage is TRBV6-2 or TRBV6-3 and J usage is TRBJ2-2; a possible D gene is TRBD2 (6 bases). Per germline, CDR1 MNHEY and CDR2 SVGEGT. The CDR3 runs to 13 residues. CDR3 protein: CASTGTRGGELFF. The CDR3 DNA reads as TGTGCCAGCACAGGCACCAGAGGCGGGGAGCTTTTTTTT.

This clone was seen many times. V gene TRBV7-9 combines with J gene TRBJ1-4, with TRBD1 matching over 7 bases. The CDR3 is made up of 16 amino acids. V was clipped by 4 bases and J by 7 bases; unmatched bases: 12. Germline loops: CDR1 SEHNR, CDR2 FQNEAQ (reference sequence). For the CDR3, the DNA is TGTGCCAGCAGCTCAACTCAGACAGGGATGGGTGAAAAACTGTTTTTT. Translating gives CASSSTQTGMGEKLFF.

This clone was picked up many times. This chain connects TRBV4-1 to TRBJ1-2; D is perhaps TRBD1 (6 bases). CDR1 is MGHRA and CDR2 is YSYEKL in the germline V gene. Trimming removed 3 bases at V and 5 bases at J, with 16 bases between. CDR3 length equals 15 residues. Here the CDR3 reads CASSQSTGTNYGYTF. CDR3 nucleotide sequence: TGCGCCAGCAGCCAGTCGACCGGGACAAATTATGGCTACACCTTC.

This clone was observed at least ten times. The chain has TRBV28 and TRBJ2-1, with no clear D. In germline, CDR1 is MDHEN, CDR2 SYDVKM. The CDR3 length is 14 residues. V lost 5 bases and J lost 4, with 12 bases in between. CDR3 amino acids: CASSPNDGYNEQFF. In DNA form, the CDR3 reads TGTGCCAGCAGTCCTAATGATGGGTACAATGAGCAGTTCTTC.

This clone has a count of ten or more. Given a much more abundant clone one base away, this may be a read error. This chain connects TRBV9 to TRBJ2-5, with 7 nucleotides matching TRBD2. Germline CDR1 and CDR2: SGDLS and YYNGEE. This CDR3 contains 14 residues. Trimming took 1 base from V and 5 from J; bases not matched to a gene: 5. The DNA for the CDR3 is TGTGCCAGCAGCGTAATGGGGGGGAGGGAGACCCAGTACTTC. The encoded protein is CASSVMGGRETQYF.

In this sample, this clone turned up many times. With a much larger clone just one base away, this may be a read error. The chain has TRBV18 and TRBJ2-1; D not resolved. V was clipped by 1 base and J by 10 bases, with 14 bases between them. This CDR3 comprises 14 residues. CDR1 and CDR2 from the germline V gene are KGHSH and LQKENI. This CDR3 reads CASSPRSCTIEQFF. The DNA for the CDR3 is TGTGCCAGCTCACCACGGTCTTGTACAATCGAGCAGTTCTTC. The whole variable domain, remainder taken from reference TRBV18 and TRBJ2-1, is NAGVMQNPRHLVRRRGQEARLRCSPMKGHSHVYWYRQLPEEGLKFMVYLQKENIIDESGMPKERFSAEFPKEGPSILRIQQVVRGDSAAYFCASSPRSCTIEQFFGPGTRLTVL.

This clone was observed a few times. The chain joins TRBV6-5 to TRBJ2-7; perhaps TRBD1 as D (5 bases). The CDR3 sequence is 13 residues long. Germline CDR1 MNHEY, CDR2 SVGAGI. Trimming pared 3 bases from V and 2 bases from J, leaving 8 bases between. CDR3 region: CASSYAGTYEQYF. In nucleotides, the CDR3 is TGTGCCAGCAGTTATGCAGGGACCTACGAGCAGTACTTC.

In this sample, this clone turned up many times. The chain has TRBV7-2 and TRBJ2-7; D is possibly TRBD2 (5 bases). V lost 0 bases and J lost 2, with 11 bases in between. Germline loops: CDR1 SGHTA, CDR2 FQGNSA. This CDR3 contains 15 residues. Here the CDR3 reads CASSLAEGAPYEQYF. Here the CDR3 DNA reads TGTGCCAGCAGCTTAGCCGAGGGAGCCCCCTACGAGCAGTACTTC.

There are many counts of this clone. The chain carries TRBV11-1 and TRBJ2-7; no clear D gene. The germline gives CDR1 SGHAT, CDR2 FQDESV (reference sequence). The CDR3 has 14 amino acids. Trimming removed 7 bases at V and 5 bases at J, with 18 bases between. CDR3 amino acids: CASTPTGPRDEQYF. The CDR3 coding sequence is TGTGCCAGCACCCCAACCGGACCGCGCGACGAGCAGTACTTC. Full variable domain (outside the CDR3, taken from reference TRBV11-1 and TRBJ2-7): EAEVAQSPRYKITEKSQAVAFWCDPISGHATLYWYRQILGQGPELLVQFQDESVVDDSQLPKDRFSAERLKGVDSTLKIQPAELGDSAMYLCASTPTGPRDEQYFGPGTRLTVT.

Only a few counts were recorded for this clone. This chain uses TRBV5-1 with TRBJ2-7, with TRBD2 identical over 8 bases. CDR1 is SGHRS and CDR2 is YFSETQ in the germline V gene. The length of the CDR3 is 13 residues. Trimming took 0 bases from V and 5 from J; bases not matched to a gene: 1. CDR3 coding DNA: TGCGCCAGCAGCTTGGGGACTAGCAACGAGCAGTACTTC. Translating gives CASSLGTSNEQYF.

V and J are TRBV5-1 and TRBJ2-1; 8 nucleotides line up with TRBD1. The CDR3 runs 14 residues. V lost 4 bases to trimming and J lost 7 bases; unmatched junction nucleotides: 7. Germline CDR1 and CDR2: SGHRS and YFSETQ. The CDR3 DNA is TGCGCCAGCAGCCTACGGACAGGGTGGAATGAGCAGTTCTTC. This sequence encodes CASSLRTGWNEQFF.

This clone was counted many times. V gene TRBV10-1 combines with J gene TRBJ2-1, with D possibly TRBD2 on 6 matching bases. V was pared by 4 bases and J by 6 bases, with 10 bases between. The CDR3 spans 13 residues. From germline, CDR1 is WNHNN and CDR2 SYGVQD (reference sequence). The CDR3 nucleotides read TGCGCCAGCAGTGGGTCCGGGAGCAATGAGCAGTTCTTC. This encodes CASSGSGSNEQFF.

In its sample, this clone ranks as medium-sized (0.01 to 0.1%). The chain carries TRBV9 and TRBJ1-2, with TRBD1 as a possible D gene (5 bases). V lost 0 bases, J lost 2 bases, and 17 bases lay in between. CDR1 is SGDLS, CDR2 YYNGEE, per germline. The CDR3 runs 17 residues. CDR3 protein: CASSVGGRNGENYGYTF. For the CDR3, the DNA is TGTGCCAGCAGCGTAGGGGGCAGGAATGGTGAAAACTATGGCTACACCTTC.